The TCR beta chain described here comes from a study of CD8+CD57+ T cells in acquired aplastic anemia. Study as a whole: CD4+ and CD8+ cells, once sorted, gave DNA averaging about 3 ug. Findings and limits, study-wide: The study found no significant CD8+ Simpson's diversity difference between patients and controls.

It was genomic DNA that served as the template for profiling TCR beta VDJ and CDR3. TCRdb re-called the reads with MiXCR, one entry per CDR3 protein. The sample lists roughly 150,000 distinct CDR3 sequences; around half were seen once. The CDR3 contains 16 residues. Unmatched junction bases numbered 8, after V lost 4 bases and J lost 2 bases. Germline CDR1 MGHRA, CDR2 YSYEKL. Patients selected for sequencing had displayed CD8+CD57+ cell expansion by flow cytometry. The diagnosis in all patients was severe acquired aplastic anemia. Only a few counts were recorded for this clonotype. What it binds is unknown.

The sequenced sample was sorted CD4+, CD8+, or CD8+CD57+ T cells (not recorded which) from PBMCs. The chain joins TRBV4-1 to TRBJ1-1, with 9 bases matching TRBD1. This sequence originates from a human donor with aplastic anemia. As DNA, the CDR3 is TGCGCCAGCAGCCCAGGGTCGGGACAGGGAAACACTGAAGCTTTCTTT. As protein: CASSPGSGQGNTEAFF.